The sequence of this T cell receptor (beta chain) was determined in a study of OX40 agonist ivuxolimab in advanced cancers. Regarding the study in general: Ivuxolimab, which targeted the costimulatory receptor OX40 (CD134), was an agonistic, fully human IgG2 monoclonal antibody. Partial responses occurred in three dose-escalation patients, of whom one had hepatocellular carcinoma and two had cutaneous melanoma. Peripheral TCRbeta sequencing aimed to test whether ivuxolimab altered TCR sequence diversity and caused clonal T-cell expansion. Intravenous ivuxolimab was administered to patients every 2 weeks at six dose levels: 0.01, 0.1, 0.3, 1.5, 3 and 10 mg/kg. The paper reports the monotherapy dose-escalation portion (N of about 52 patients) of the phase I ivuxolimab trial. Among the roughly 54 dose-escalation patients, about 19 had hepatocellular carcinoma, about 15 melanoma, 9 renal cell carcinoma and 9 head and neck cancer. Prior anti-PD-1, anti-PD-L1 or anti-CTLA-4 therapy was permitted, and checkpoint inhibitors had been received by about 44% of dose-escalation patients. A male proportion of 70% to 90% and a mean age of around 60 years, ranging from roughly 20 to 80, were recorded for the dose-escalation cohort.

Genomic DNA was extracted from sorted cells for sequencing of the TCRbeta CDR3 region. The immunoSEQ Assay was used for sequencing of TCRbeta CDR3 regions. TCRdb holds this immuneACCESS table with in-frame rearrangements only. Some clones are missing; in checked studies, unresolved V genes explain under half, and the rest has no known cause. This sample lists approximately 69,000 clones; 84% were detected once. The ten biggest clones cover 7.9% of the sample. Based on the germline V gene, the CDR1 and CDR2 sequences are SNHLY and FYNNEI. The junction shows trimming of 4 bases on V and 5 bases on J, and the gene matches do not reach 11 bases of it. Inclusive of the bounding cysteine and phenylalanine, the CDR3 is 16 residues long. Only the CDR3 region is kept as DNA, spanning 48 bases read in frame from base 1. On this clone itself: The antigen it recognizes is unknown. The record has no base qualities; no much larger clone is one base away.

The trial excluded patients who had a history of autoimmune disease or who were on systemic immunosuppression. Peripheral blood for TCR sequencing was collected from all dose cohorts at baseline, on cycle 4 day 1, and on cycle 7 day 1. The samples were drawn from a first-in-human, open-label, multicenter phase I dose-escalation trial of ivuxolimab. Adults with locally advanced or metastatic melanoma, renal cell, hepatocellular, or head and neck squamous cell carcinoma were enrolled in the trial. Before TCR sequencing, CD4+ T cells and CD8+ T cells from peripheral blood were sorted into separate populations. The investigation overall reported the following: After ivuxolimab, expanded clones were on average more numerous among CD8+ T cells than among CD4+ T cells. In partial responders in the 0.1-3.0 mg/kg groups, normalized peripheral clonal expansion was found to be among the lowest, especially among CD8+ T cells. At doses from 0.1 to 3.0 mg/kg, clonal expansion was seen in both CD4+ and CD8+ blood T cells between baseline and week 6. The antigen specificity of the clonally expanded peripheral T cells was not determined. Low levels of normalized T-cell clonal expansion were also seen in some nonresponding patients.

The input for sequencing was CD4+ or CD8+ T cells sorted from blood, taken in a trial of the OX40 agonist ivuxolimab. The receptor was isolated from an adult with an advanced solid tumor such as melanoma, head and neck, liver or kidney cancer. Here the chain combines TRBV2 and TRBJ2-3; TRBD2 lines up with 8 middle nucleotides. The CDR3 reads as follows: CASSGPGGRVGDTQYF. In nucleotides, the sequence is TGTGCCAGCAGTGGTCCGGGGGGGAGGGTCGGAGATACGCAGTATTTT.